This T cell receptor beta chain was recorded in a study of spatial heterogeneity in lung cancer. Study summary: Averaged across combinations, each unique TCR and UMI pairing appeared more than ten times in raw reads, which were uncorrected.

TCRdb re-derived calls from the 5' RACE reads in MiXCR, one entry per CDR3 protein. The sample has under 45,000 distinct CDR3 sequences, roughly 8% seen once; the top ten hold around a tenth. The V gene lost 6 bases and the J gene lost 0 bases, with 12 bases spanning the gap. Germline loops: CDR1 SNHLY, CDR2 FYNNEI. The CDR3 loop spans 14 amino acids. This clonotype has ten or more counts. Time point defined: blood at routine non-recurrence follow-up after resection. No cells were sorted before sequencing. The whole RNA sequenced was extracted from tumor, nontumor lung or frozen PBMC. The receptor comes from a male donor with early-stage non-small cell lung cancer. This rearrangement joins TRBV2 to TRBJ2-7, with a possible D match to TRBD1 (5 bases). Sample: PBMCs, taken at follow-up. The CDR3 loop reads CASRETESSYEQYF. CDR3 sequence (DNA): TGTGCCAGCAGAGAGACAGAGAGCTCCTACGAGCAGTACTTC.